The sample holds a few counts of the clone carrying this T cell receptor beta chain. The antigen is not known. Primers: 60 Vbeta forward and 13 Jbeta reverse. The repertoire was sequenced with immunoSEQ multiplex PCR; TCRdb's copy has only in-frame clones and lacks some. The data show 90,000 to 100,000 clones, roughly 76% seen once. This sample was taken from a study of cytomegalovirus exposure and HLA in healthy donors. Trimming removed 8 bases from V and 0 bases from J, with 10 bases in between. This CDR3 comprises 13 residues. Germline CDR1 is MDHEN and CDR2 is SYDVKM. Study conclusions and caveats: An ancestry cluster, one associated with Asian ancestry, reportedly showed fewer N-insertions than the approximately 670-donor mean in a later analysis. Some highly shared sequence variants likely arose as a pipeline artifact.

The sequence came from a man aged 40-50 years in good health and CMV-seronegative. This chain connects TRBV28 to TRBJ1-1; D unclear. The sample taken for sequencing was PBMCs. CDR3 DNA sequence: TGTGCCAGCGGAACAGATATGAACACTGAAGCTTTCTTT. Its translation: CASGTDMNTEAFF.